This TCR beta chain originates from a study of beta chain features in type 1 diabetes. The whole isolated RNA underwent reverse transcription, so sequencing captured expressed TCRB transcripts. Clones were read by immunoSEQ multiplex PCR, and TCRdb kept only the in-frame ones, dropping some. The sample holds almost 350,000 clones; around 8% are singletons and the top ten take around 0.45%. Germline V lookup: CDR1 SGHTA, CDR2 FQGNSA. There are 15 residues in the CDR3. V shed 2 bases, J shed 4 bases, and the junction held 5 bases outside the gene matches. Sequencing input: central memory CD4+ T cells from blood. The origin of this receptor is a woman between 18 and 30 years old in good health. The chain employs TRBV7-2 and TRBJ2-1; 7 bases align to TRBD2. The CDR3 DNA sequence: TGTGCCAGCAGCTTACGGCAGCGGGGATACAATGAGCAGTTCTTC. Protein: CASSLRQRGYNEQFF.